This T cell receptor beta chain was identified during a study of T cells in Graves' hyperthyroidism and ophthalmopathy. Study-level points and caveats: Ophthalmopathy was told apart from stable hyperthyroidism by a 13 V-J model.

Germline CDR1 is SGDLS and CDR2 is YYNGEE. The J segment lost 4 bases and the V segment lost 10 bases, leaving 12 bases of the junction unmatched. This CDR3 region has 15 residues. Worth noting for this clonotype: Antigen specificity is unknown.

Amplification of TCR beta CDR3 regions used RNA as the template. During a first-round RT-PCR of the TCR CDR3, the HTBI primer set was used. TCRdb re-analysed the multiplex PCR reads in MiXCR, keeping a single row per CDR3 protein. Found here are about 560,000 distinct CDR3 sequences, around 15% of them singletons; the top ten hold approximately 20%. The source of this sequence is a young woman with Graves' hyperthyroidism. V gene TRBV9 combines with J gene TRBJ2-2; 8 bases fit TRBD1. Sequencing was performed on blood. The CDR3 DNA is TGTGCCTCTCGTCGACAGGGGATGGGCACCGGGGAGCTGTTTTTT. Translating it yields CASRRQGMGTGELFF.